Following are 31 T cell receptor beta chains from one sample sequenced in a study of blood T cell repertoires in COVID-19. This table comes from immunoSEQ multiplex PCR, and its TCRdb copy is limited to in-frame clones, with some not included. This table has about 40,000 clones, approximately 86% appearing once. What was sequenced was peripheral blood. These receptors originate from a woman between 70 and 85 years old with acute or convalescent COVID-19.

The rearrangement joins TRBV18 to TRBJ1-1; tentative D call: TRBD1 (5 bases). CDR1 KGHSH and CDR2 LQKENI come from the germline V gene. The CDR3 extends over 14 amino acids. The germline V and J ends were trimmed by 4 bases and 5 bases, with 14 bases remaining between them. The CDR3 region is CASSLGQGVTEAFF. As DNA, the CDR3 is TGTGCCAGCTCACTAGGGCAGGGCGTTACTGAAGCTTTCTTT.

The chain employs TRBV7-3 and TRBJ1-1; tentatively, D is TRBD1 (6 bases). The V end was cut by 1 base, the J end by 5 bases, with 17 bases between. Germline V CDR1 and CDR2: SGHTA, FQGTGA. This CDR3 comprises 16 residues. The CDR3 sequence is CASSLSGQRLRTEAFF. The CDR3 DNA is TGTGCCAGCAGCTTAAGCGGACAGCGATTACGGACTGAAGCTTTCTTT.

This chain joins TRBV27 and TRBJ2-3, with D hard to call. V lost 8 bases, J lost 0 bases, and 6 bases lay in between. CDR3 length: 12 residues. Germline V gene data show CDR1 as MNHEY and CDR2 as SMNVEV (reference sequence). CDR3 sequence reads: CASQTSTDTQYF. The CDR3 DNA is TGTGCCAGCCAGACTAGCACAGATACGCAGTATTTT.

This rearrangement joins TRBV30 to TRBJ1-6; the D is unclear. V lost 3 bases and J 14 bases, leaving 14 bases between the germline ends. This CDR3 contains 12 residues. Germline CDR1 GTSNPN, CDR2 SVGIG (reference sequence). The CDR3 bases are TGTGCCTGGAGAGCGACCGAGAGGGCCCTCCACTTT. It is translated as CAWRATERALHF.

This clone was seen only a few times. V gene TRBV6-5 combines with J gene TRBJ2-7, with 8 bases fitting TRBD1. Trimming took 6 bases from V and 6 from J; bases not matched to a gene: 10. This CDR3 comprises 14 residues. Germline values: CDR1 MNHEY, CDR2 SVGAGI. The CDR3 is CASRNPGGVGEQYF. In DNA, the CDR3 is TGTGCCAGCAGGAATCCAGGGGGCGTTGGCGAGCAGTACTTC.

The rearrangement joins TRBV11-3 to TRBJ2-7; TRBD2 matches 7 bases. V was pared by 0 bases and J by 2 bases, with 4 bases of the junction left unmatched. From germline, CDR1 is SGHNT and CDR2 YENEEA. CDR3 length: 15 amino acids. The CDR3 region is CASSLDGSGAYEQYF. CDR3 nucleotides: TGTGCCAGCAGCTTAGATGGCAGCGGGGCCTACGAGCAGTACTTC. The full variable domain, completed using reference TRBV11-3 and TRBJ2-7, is EAGVVQSPRYKIIEKKQPVAFWCNPISGHNTLYWYLQNLGQGPELLIRYENEEAVDDSQLPKDRFSAERLKGVDSTLKIQPAELGDSAVYLCASSLDGSGAYEQYFGPGTRLTVT.

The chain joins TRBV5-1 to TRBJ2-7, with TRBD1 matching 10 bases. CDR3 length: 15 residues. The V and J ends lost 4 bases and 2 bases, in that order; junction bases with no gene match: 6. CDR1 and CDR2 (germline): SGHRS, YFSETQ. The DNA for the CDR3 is TGCGCCAGCAGCGTCCGGGACAGGGGCCCCTACGAGCAGTACTTC. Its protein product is CASSVRDRGPYEQYF.

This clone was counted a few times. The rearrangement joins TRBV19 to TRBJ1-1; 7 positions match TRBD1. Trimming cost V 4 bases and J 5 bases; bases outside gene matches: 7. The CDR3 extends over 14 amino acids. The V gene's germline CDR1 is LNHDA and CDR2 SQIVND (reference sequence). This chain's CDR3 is CASSNGQVRTEAFF. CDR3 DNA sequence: TGTGCCAGTAGTAACGGACAGGTCCGAACTGAAGCTTTCTTT.

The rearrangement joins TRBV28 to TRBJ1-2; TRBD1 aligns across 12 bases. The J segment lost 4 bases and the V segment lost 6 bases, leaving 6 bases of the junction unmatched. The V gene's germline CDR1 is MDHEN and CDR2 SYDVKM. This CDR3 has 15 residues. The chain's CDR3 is CASRQGTGGLYGYTF. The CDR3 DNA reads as TGTGCCAGCAGGCAGGGGACAGGGGGCCTCTATGGCTACACCTTC.

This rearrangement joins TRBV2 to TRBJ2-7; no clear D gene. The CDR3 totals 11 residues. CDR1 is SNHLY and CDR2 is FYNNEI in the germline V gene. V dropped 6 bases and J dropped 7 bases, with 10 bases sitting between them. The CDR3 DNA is TGTGCCAGCAGGAGAAACGGGGAGCAGTACTTC. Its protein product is CASRRNGEQYF.

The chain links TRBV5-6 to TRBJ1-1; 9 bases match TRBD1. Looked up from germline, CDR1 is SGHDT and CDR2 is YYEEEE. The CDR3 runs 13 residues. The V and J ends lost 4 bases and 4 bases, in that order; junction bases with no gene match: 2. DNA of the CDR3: TGTGCCAGCAGCAACAGGGGGCTCACTGAAGCTTTCTTT. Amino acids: CASSNRGLTEAFF. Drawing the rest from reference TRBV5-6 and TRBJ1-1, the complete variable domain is DAGVTQSPTHLIKTRGQQVTLRCSPKSGHDTVSWYQQALGQGPQFIFQYYEEEERQRGNFPDRFSGHQFPNYSSELNVNALLLGDSALYLCASSNRGLTEAFFGQGTRLTVV.

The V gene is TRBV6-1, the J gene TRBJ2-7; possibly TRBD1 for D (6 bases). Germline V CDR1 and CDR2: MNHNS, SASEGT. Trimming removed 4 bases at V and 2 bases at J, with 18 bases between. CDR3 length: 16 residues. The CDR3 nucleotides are TGTGCCAGCAGTGTTTCATCCGGGACAAGTCCCTACGAGCAGTACTTC. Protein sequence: CASSVSSGTSPYEQYF.

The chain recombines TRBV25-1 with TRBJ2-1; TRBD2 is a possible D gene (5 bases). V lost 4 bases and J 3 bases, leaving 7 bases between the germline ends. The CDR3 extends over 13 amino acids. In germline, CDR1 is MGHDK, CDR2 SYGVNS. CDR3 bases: TGTGCCAGCAGTGCGGGGAACTACAATGAGCAGTTCTTC. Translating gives CASSAGNYNEQFF.

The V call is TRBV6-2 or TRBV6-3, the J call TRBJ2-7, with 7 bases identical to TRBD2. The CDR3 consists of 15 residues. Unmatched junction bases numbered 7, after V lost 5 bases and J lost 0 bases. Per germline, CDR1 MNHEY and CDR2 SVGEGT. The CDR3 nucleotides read TGTGCCAGCAGTCGAGGGAGGGCTAGCTCCTACGAGCAGTACTTC. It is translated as CASSRGRASSYEQYF.

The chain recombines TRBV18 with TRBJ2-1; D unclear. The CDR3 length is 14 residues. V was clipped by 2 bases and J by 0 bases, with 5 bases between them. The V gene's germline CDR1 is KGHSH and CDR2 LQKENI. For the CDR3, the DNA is TGTGCCAGCTCACCAGCTAGCTCCTACAATGAGCAGTTCTTC. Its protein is CASSPASSYNEQFF.

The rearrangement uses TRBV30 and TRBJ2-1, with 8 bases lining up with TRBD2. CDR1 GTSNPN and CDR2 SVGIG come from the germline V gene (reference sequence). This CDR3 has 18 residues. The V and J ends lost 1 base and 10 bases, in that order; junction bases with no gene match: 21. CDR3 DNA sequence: TGTGCCTGGAGTGAGCCCCCCGGCGTAGCGGGAAGCAAAAAGGAGCAGTTCTTC. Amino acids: CAWSEPPGVAGSKKEQFF. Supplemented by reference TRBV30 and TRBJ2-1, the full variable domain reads SQTIHQWPATLVQPVGSPLSLECTVEGTSNPNLYWYRQAAGRGLQLLFYSVGIGQISSEVPQNLSASRPQDRQFILSSKKLLLSDSGFYLCAWSEPPGVAGSKKEQFFGPGTRLTVL.

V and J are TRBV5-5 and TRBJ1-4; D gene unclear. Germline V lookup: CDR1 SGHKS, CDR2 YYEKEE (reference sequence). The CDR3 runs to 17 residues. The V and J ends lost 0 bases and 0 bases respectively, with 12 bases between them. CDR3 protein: CASSLVVSSATNEKLFF. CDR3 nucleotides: TGTGCCAGCAGCTTGGTGGTTAGTTCTGCAACTAATGAAAAACTGTTTTTT. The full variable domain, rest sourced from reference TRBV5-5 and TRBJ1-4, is DAGVTQSPTHLIKTRGQQVTLRCSPISGHKSVSWYQQVLGQGPQFIFQYYEKEERGRGNFPDRFSARQFPNYSSELNVNALLLGDSALYLCASSLVVSSATNEKLFFGSGTQLSVL.

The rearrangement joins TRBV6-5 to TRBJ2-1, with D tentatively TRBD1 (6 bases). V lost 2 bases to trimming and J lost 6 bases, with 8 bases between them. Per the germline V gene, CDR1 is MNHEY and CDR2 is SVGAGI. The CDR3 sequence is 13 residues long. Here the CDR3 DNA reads TGTGCCAGCAGTTACCTGACAGGCAATGAGCAGTTCTTC. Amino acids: CASSYLTGNEQFF.

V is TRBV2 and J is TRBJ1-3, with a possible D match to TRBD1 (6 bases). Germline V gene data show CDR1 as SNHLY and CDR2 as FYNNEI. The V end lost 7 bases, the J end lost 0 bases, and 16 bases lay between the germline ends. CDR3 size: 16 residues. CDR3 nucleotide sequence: TGTGCCAGCACCCTTCTCGGACAGAGCTCTGGAAACACCATATATTTT. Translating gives CASTLLGQSSGNTIYF.

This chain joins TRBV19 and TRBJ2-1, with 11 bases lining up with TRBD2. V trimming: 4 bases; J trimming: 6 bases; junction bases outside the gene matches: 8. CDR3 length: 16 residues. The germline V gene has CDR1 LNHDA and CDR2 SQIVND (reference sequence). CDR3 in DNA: TGTGCCAGTAGTAGAGCCGGGACTAGCGGACTCAATGAGCAGTTCTTC. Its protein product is CASSRAGTSGLNEQFF. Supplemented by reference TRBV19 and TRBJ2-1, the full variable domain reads DGGITQSPKYLFRKEGQNVTLSCEQNLNHDAMYWYRQDPGQGLRLIYYSQIVNDFQKGDIAEGYSVSREKKESFPLTVTSAQKNPTAFYLCASSRAGTSGLNEQFFGPGTRLTVL.

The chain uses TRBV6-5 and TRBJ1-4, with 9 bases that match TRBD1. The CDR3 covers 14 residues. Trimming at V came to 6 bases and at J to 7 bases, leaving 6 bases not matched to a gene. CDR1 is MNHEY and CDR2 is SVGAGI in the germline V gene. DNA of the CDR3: TGTGCCAGCAGCCTTACAGGGGGCAGTGAAAAACTGTTTTTT. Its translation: CASSLTGGSEKLFF.

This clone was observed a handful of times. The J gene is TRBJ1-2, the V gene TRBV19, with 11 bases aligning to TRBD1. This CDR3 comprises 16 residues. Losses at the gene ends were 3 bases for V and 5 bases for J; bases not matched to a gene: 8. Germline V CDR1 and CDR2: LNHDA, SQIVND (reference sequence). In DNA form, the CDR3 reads TGTGCCAGTAGTATTAGAGGGGACAGGGGGTCGTATGGCTACACCTTC. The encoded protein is CASSIRGDRGSYGYTF.

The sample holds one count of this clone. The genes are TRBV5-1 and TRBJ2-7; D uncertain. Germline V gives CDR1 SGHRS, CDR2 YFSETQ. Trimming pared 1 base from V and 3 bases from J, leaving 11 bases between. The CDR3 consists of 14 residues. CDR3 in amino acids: CASSLSEIYYEQYF. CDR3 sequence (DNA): TGCGCCAGCAGCTTGAGCGAAATCTACTACGAGCAGTACTTC.

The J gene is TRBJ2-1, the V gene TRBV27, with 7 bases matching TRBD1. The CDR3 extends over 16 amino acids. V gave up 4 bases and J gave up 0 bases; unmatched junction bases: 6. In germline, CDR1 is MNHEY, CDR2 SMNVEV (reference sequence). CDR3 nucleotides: TGTGCCAGCAGTTCAAAGGGACAGCACTCCTACAATGAGCAGTTCTTC. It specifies CASSSKGQHSYNEQFF.

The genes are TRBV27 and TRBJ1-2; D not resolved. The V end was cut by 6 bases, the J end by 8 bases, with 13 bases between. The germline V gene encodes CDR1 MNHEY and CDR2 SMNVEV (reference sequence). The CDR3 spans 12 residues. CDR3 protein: CASRLGLSGYTF. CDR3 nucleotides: TGTGCCAGCAGGTTAGGCCTTTCGGGCTACACCTTC.

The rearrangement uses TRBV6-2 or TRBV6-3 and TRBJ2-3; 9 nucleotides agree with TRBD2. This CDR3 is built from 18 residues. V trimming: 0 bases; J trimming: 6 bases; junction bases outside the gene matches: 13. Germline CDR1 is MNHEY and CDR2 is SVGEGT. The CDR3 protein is CASSYSNLWGGRADTQYF. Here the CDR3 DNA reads TGTGCCAGCAGTTACTCGAACCTGTGGGGCGGGAGGGCTGATACGCAGTATTTT.

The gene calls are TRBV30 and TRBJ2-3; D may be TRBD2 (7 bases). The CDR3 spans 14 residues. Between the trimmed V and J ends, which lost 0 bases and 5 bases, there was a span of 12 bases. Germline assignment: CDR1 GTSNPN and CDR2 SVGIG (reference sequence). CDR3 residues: CAWSVQGGRDTQYF. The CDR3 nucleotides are TGTGCCTGGAGTGTACAGGGCGGGAGAGATACGCAGTATTTT.

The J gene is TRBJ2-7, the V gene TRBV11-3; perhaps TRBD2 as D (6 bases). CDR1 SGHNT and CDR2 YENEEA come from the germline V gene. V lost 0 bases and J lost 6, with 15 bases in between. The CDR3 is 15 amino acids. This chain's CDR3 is CASSLDGGVASEQYF. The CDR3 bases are TGTGCCAGCAGCTTAGACGGGGGTGTAGCATCCGAGCAGTACTTC.

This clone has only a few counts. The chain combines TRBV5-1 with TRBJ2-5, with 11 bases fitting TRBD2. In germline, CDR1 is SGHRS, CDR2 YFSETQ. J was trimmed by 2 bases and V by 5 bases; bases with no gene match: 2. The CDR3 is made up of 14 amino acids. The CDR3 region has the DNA TGCGCCAGCAGATGGACTAGCGGGCAAGAGACCCAGTACTTC. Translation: CASRWTSGQETQYF.

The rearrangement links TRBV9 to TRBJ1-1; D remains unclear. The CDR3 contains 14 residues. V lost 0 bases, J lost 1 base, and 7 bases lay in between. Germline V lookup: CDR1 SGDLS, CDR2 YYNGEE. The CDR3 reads CASSVGSRNTEAFF. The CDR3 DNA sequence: TGTGCCAGCAGCGTAGGCTCCAGGAACACTGAAGCTTTCTTT.

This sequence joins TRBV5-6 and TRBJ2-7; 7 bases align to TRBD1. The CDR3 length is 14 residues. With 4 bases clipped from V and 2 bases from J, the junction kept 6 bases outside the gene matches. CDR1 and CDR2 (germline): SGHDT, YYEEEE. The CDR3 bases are TGTGCCAGCAGCGTAACTGGGACAGCCTACGAGCAGTACTTC. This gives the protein CASSVTGTAYEQYF.